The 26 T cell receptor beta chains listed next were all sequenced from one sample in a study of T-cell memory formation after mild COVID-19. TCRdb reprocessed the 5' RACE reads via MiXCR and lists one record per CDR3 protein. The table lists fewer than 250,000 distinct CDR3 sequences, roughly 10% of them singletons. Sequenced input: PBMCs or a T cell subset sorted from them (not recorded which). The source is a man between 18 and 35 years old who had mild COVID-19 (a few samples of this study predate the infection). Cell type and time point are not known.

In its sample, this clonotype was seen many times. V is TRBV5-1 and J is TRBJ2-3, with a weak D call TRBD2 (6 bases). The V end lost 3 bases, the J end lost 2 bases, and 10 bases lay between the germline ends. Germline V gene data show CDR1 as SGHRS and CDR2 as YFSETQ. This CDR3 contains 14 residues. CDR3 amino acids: CASSWRDLTDTQYF. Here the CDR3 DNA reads TGCGCCAGCAGCTGGCGGGACCTCACAGATACGCAGTATTTT.

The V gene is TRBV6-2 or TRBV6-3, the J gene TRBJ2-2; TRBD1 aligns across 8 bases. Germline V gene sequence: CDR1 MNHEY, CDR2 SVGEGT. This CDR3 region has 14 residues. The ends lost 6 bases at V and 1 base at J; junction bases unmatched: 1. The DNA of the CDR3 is TGTGCCAGCAGGACAGGGGTGAACACCGGGGAGCTGTTTTTT. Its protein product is CASRTGVNTGELFF.

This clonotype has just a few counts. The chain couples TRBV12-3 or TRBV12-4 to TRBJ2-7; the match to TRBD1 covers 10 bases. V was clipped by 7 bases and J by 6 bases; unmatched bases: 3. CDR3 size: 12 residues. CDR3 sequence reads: CASNRQGAEQYF. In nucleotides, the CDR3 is TGTGCCAGCAATAGACAGGGGGCCGAGCAGTACTTC.

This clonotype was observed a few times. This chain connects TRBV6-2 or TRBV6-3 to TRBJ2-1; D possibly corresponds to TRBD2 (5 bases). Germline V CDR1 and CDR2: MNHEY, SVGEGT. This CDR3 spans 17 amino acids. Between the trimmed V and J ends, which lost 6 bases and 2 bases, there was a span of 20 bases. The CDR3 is CASSLRGMKNPYNEQFF. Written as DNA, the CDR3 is TGTGCCAGCAGCTTACGAGGGATGAAAAACCCCTACAATGAGCAGTTCTTC.

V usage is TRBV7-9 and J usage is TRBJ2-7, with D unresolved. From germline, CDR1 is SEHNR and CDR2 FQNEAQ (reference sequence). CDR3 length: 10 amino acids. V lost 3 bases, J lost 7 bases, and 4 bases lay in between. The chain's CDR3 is CASSFGEQYV. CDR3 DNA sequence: TGTGCCAGCAGCTTCGGAGAGCAGTACGTC.

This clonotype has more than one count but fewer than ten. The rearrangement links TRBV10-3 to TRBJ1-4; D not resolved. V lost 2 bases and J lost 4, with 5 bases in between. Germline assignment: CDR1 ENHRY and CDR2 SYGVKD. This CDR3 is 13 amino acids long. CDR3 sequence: CAISERDNEKLFF. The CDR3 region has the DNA TGTGCCATCAGTGAGAGGGATAATGAAAAACTGTTTTTT.

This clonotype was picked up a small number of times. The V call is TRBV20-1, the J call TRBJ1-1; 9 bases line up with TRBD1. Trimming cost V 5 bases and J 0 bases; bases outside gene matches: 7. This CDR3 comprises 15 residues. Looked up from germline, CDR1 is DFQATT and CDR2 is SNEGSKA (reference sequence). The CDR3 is CSAPMGQGLNTEAFF. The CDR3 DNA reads TGCAGTGCTCCAATGGGACAGGGCTTGAACACTGAAGCTTTCTTT.

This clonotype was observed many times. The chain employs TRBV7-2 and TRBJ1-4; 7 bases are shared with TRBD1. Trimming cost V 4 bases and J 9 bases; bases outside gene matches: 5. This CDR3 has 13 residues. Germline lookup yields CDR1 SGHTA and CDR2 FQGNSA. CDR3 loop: CASSSRGQQKLFF. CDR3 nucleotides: TGTGCCAGCAGCTCAAGGGGACAGCAAAAACTGTTTTTT.

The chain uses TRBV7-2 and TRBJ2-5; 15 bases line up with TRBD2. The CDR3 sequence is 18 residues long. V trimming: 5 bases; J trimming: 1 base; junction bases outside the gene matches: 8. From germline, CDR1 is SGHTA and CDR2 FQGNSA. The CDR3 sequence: CASSSTGTSGGSQETQYF. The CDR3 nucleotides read TGTGCCAGCAGCAGCACCGGGACTAGCGGGGGGTCCCAAGAGACCCAGTACTTC.

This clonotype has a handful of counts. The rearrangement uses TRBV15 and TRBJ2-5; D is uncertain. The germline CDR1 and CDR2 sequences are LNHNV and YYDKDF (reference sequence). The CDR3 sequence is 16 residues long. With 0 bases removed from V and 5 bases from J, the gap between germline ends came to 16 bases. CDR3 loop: CATSREGSGSVETQYF. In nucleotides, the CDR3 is TGTGCCACCAGCAGAGAAGGCTCAGGTTCGGTGGAGACCCAGTACTTC.

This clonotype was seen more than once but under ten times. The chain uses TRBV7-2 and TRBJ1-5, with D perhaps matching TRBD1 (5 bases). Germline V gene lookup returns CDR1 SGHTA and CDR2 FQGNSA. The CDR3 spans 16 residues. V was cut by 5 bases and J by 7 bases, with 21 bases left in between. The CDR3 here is CASSPPGLAGRQPQHF. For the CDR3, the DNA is TGTGCCAGCAGCCCCCCCGGGTTGGCAGGGAGACAGCCCCAGCATTTT.

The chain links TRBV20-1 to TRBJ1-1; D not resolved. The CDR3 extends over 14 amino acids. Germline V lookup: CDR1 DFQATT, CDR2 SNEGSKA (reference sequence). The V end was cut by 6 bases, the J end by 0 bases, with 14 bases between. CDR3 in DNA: TGCAGTGCAAGCCGAGGGCACATGAACACTGAAGCTTTCTTT. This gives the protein CSASRGHMNTEAFF.

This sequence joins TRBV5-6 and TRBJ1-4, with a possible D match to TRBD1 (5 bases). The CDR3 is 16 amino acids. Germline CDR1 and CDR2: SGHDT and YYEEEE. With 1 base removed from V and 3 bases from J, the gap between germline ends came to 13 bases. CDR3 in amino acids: CASSLYPPGANEKLFF. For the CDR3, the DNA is TGTGCCAGCAGCTTGTACCCCCCGGGGGCTAATGAAAAACTGTTTTTT.

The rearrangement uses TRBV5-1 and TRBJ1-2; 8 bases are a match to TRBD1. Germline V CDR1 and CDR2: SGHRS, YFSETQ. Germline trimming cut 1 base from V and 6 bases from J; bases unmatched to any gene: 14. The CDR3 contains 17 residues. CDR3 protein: CASSLIPSGGAENGYTF. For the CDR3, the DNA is TGCGCCAGCAGCTTGATCCCTTCAGGGGGCGCCGAAAATGGCTACACCTTC.

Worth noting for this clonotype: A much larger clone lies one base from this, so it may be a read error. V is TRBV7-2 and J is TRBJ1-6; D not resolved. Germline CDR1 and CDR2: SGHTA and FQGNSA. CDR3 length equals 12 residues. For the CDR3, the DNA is TGTGCCAGCAGCTTAGTGGGGTCACCCATCCACTTT. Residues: CASSLVGSPIHF.

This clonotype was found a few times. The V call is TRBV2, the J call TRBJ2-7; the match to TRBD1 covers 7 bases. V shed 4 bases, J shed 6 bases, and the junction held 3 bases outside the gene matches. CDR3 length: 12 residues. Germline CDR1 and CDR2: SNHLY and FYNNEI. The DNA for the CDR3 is TGTGCCAGCAGTGCACAGGGGTTCGAGCAGTACTTC. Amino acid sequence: CASSAQGFEQYF.

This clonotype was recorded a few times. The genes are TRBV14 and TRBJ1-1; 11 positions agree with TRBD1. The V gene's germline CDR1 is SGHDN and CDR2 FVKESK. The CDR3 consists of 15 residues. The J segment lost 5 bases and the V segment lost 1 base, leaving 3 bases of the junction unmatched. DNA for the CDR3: TGTGCCAGCAGCCAAGGGACAGGGGGCTATACTGAAGCTTTCTTT. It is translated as CASSQGTGGYTEAFF.

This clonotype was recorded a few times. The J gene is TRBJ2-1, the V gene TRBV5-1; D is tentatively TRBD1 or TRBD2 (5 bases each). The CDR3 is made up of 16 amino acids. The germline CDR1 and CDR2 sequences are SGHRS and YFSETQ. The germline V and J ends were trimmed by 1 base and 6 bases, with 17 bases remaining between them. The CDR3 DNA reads TGCGCCAGCAGCTTGCTCCCCACAGGAGGCACCAATGAGCAGTTCTTC. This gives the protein CASSLLPTGGTNEQFF.

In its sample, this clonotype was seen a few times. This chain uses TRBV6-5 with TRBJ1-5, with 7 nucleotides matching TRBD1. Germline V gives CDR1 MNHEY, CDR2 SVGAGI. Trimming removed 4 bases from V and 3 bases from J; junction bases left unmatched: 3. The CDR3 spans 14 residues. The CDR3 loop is CASSWDSTNQPQHF. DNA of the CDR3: TGTGCCAGCAGTTGGGACAGTACCAATCAGCCCCAGCATTTT.

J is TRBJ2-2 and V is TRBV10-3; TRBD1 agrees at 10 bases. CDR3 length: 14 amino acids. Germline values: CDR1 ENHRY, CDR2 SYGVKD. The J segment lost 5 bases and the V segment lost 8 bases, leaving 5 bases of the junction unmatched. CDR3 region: CAILGTGETGELFF. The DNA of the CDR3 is TGTGCCATCCTTGGGACAGGGGAAACCGGGGAGCTGTTTTTT.

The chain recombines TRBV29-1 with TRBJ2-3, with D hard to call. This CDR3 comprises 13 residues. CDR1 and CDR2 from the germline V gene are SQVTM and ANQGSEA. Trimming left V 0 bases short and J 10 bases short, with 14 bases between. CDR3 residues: CSVEEQRRPAQYF. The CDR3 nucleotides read TGCAGCGTTGAAGAACAGAGGCGCCCAGCGCAGTATTTT.

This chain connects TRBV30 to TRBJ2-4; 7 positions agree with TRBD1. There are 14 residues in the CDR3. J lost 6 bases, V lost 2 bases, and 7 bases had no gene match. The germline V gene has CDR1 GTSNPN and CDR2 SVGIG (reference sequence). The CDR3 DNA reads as TGTGCCTGGAGTCGGGACAGCATTCCAAACATTCAGTACTTC. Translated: CAWSRDSIPNIQYF. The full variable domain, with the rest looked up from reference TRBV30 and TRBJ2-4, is SQTIHQWPATLVQPVGSPLSLECTVEGTSNPNLYWYRQAAGRGLQLLFYSVGIGQISSEVPQNLSASRPQDRQFILSSKKLLLSDSGFYLCAWSRDSIPNIQYFGAGTRLSVL.

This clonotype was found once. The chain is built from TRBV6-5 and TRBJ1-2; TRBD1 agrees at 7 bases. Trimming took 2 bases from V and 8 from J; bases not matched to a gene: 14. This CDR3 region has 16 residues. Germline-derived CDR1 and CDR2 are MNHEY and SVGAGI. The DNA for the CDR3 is TGTGCCAGCAGTTACCAACTTGGGACAGAGGGGTTCGGCTACACCTTC. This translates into CASSYQLGTEGFGYTF.

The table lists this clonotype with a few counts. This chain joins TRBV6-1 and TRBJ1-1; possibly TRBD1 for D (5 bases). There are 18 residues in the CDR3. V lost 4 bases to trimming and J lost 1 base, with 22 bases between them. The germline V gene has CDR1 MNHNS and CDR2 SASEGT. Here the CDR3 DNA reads TGTGCCAGCAGTGGGGGCTCCAGACAGCAACAGGCGAACACTGAAGCTTTCTTT. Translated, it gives CASSGGSRQQQANTEAFF.

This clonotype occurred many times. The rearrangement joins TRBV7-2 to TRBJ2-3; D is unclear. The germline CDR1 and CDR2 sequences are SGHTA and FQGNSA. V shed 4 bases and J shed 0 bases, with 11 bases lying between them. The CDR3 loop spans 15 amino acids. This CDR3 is CASSSAYGSTDTQYF. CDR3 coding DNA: TGTGCCAGCAGCTCGGCATATGGGAGCACAGATACGCAGTATTTT.

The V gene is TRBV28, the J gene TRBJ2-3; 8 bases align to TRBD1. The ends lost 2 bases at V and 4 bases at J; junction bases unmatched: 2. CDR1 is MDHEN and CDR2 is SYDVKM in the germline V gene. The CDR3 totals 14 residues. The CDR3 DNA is TGTGCCAGCAGTTTAGCGGACAGGGCAGATACGCAGTATTTT. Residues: CASSLADRADTQYF.